This TCR beta chain derives from a study of shared clonotypes between healthy human individuals. Sorted-subset replicate PCRs used about 0.2 ug of genomic DNA. This amount corresponded to about 30,000 T cell genomes. Measured with immunoSEQ multiplex PCR; TCRdb has only the in-frame clones, and not every one. The sample yields under 80,000 clones, around 57% seen once. Germline-derived CDR1 and CDR2 are LNHDA and SQIVND (reference sequence). V was shortened by 3 bases and J by 3 bases, with 5 bases between the two germline ends. This CDR3 is 12 amino acids long. V is TRBV19 and J is TRBJ2-5; D might be TRBD2 (5 bases). This clonotype originated in a man in his thirties or forties in good health. Sample: memory CD8+ T cells sorted from blood. As for subset: CD45RO+ cells pooled with CCR7-negative TemRA cells. CDR3 DNA sequence: TGTGCCAGTAGTATCGGGGAAGAGACCCAGTACTTC. Amino acids: CASSIGEETQYF.